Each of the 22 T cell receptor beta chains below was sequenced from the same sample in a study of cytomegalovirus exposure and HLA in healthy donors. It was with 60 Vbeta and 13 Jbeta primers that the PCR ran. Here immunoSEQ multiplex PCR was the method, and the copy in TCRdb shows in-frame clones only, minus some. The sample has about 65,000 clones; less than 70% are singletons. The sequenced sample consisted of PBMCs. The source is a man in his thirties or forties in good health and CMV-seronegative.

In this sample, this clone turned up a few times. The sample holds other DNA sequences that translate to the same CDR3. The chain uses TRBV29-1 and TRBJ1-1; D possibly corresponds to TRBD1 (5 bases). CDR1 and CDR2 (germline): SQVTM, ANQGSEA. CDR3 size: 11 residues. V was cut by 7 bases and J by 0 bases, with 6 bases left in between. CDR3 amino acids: CSEGVNTEAFF. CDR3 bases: TGCAGCGAAGGGGTGAACACTGAAGCTTTCTTT.

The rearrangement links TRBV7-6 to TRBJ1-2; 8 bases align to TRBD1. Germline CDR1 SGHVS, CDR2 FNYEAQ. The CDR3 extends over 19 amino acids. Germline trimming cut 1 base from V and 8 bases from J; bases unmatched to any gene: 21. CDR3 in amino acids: CASSLEGVVPGQGAEGYTF. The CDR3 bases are TGTGCCAGCAGCTTAGAAGGTGTGGTACCTGGGCAGGGGGCAGAAGGCTACACCTTC. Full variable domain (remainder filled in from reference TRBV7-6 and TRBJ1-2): GAGVSQSPRYKVTKRGQDVALRCDPISGHVSLYWYRQALGQGPEFLTYFNYEAQQDKSGLPNDRFSAERPEGSISTLTIQRTEQRDSAMYRCASSLEGVVPGQGAEGYTFGSGTRLTVV.

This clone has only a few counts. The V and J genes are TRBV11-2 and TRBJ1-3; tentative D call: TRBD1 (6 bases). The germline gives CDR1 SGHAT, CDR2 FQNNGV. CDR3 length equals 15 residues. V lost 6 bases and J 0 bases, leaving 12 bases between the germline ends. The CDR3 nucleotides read TGTGCCAGCAGATACTCGACAGGCTCTGGAAACACCATATATTTT. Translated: CASRYSTGSGNTIYF.

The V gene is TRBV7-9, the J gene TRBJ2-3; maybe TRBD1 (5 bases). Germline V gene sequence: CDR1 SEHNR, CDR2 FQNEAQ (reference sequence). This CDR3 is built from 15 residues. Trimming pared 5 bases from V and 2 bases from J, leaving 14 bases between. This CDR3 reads CASSIARGFTDTQYF. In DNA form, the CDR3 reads TGTGCCAGCAGCATTGCTAGGGGTTTCACAGATACGCAGTATTTT.

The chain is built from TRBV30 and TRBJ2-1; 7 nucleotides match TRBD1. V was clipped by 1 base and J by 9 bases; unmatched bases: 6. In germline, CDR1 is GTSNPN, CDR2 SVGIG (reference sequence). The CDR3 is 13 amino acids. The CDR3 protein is CAWSAQGWGEQFF. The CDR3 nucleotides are TGTGCCTGGAGTGCACAGGGGTGGGGTGAGCAGTTCTTC.

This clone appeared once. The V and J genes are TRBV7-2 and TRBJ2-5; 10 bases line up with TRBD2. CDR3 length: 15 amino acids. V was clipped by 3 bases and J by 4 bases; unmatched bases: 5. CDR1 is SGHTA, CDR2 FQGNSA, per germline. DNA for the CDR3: TGTGCCAGCAGCTTCAGCGGGGGGGCAGGAGAGACCCAGTACTTC. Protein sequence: CASSFSGGAGETQYF.

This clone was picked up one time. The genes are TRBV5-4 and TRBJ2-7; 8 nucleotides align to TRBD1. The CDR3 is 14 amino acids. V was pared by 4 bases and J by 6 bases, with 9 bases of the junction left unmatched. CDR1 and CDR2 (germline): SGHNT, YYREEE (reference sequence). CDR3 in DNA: TGTGCCAGCAGCCCACCTGACAGGGGCACCGAGCAGTACTTC. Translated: CASSPPDRGTEQYF.

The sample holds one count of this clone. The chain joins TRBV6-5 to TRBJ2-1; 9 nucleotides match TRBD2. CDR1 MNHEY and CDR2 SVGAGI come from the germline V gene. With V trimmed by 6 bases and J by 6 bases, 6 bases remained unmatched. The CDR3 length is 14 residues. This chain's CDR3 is CASRRGGGGNEQFF. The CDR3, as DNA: TGTGCCAGCAGACGCGGGGGGGGTGGCAATGAGCAGTTCTTC.

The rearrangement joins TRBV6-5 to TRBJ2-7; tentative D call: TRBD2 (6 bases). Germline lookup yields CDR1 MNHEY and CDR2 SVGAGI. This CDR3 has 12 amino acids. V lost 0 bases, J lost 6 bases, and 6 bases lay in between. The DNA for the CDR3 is TGTGCCAGCAGTTACTCCGGGGGCGAGCAGTACTTC. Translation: CASSYSGGEQYF.

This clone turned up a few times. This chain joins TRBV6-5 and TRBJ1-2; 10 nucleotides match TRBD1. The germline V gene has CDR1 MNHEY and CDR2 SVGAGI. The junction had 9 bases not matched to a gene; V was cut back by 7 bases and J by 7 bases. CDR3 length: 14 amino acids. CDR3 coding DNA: TGTGCCAGCACAACCGGGACAGGGGCAGTTGGCTACACCTTC. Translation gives CASTTGTGAVGYTF.

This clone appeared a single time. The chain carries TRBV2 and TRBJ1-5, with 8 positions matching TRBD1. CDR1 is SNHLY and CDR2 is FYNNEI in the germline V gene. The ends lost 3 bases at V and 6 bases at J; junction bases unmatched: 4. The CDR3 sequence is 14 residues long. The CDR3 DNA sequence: TGTGCCAGCAGTGAGGGGACAGGAGGTCAGCCCCAGCATTTT. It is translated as CASSEGTGGQPQHF. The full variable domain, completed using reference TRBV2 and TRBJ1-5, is EPEVTQTPSHQVTQMGQEVILRCVPISNHLYFYWYRQILGQKVEFLVSFYNNEISEKSEIFDDQFSVERPDGSNFTLKIRSTKLEDSAMYFCASSEGTGGQPQHFGDGTRLSIL.

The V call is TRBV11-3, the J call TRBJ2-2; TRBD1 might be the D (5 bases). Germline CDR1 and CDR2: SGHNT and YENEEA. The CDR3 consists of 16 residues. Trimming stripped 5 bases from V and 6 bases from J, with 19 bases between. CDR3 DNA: TGTGCCAGCAGCACCGCCGAGAAAGGGGCCGCCGGGGAGCTGTTTTTT. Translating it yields CASSTAEKGAAGELFF.

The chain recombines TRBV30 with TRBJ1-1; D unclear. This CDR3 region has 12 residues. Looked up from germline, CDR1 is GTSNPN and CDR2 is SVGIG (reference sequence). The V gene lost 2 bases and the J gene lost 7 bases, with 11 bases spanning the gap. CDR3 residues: CAWSPVVGEAFF. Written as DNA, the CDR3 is TGTGCCTGGAGTCCCGTCGTCGGTGAAGCTTTCTTT.

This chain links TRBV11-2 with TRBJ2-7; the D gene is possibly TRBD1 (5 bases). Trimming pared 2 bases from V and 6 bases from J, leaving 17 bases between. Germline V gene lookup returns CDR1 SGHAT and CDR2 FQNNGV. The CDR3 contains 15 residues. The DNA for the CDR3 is TGTGCCAGCAGCTTAAGGGGTCCGACATCGGGCGAGCAGTACTTC. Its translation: CASSLRGPTSGEQYF.

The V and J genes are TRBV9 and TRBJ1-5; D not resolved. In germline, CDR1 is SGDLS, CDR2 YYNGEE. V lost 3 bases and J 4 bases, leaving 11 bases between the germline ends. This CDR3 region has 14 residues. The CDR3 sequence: CASSADFENQPQHF. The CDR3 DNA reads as TGTGCCAGCAGCGCTGACTTCGAGAATCAGCCCCAGCATTTT. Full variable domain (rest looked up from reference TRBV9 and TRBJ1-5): DSGVTQTPKHLITATGQRVTLRCSPRSGDLSVYWYQQSLDQGLQFLIQYYNGEERAKGNILERFSAQQFPDLHSELNLSSLELGDSALYFCASSADFENQPQHFGDGTRLSIL.

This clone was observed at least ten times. CDR3 DNA sequence: TGTGCCAGCAGTGATGGGACAACTGGGGCCAACGTCCTGACTTTC. It translates to CASSDGTTGANVLTF. This sequence joins TRBV6-1 and TRBJ2-6; weak D call: TRBD1 (6 bases). V lost 3 bases and J lost 2, with 8 bases in between. CDR3 length equals 15 residues. Germline loops: CDR1 MNHNS, CDR2 SASEGT.

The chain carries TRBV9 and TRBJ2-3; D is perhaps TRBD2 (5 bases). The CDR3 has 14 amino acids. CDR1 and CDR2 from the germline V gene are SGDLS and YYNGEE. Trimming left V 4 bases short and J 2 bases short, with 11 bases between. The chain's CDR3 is CASSLRGLTDTQYF. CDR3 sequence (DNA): TGTGCCAGCAGCCTCCGAGGGCTCACAGATACGCAGTATTTT. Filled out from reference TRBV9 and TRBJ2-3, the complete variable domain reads DSGVTQTPKHLITATGQRVTLRCSPRSGDLSVYWYQQSLDQGLQFLIQYYNGEERAKGNILERFSAQQFPDLHSELNLSSLELGDSALYFCASSLRGLTDTQYFGPGTRLTVL.

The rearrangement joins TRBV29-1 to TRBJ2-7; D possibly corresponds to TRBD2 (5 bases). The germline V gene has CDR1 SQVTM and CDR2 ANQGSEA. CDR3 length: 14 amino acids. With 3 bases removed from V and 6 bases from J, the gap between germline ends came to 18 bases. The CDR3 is CSVDPGLVNSEQYF. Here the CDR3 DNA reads TGCAGCGTTGACCCCGGACTGGTGAACAGCGAGCAGTACTTC.

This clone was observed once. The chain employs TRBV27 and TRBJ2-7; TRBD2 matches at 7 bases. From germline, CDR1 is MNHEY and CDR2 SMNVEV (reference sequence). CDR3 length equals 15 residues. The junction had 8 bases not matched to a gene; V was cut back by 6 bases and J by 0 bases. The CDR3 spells CASSHPSGNSYEQYF. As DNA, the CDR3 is TGTGCCAGCAGCCACCCGAGCGGGAACTCCTACGAGCAGTACTTC.

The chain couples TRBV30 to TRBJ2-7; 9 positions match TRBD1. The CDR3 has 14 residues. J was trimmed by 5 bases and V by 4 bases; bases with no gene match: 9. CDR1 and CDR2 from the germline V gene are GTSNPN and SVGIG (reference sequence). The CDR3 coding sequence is TGTGCCTGGACCTCCCGGGGACAGGGCCACGAGCAGTACTTC. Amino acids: CAWTSRGQGHEQYF.

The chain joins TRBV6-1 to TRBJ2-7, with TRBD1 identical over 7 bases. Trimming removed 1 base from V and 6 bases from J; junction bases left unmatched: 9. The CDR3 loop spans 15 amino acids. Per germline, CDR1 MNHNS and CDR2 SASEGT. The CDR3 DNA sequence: TGTGCCAGCAGTGAAGAAAACAGGGGAACCCCCGAGCAGTACTTC. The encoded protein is CASSEENRGTPEQYF.

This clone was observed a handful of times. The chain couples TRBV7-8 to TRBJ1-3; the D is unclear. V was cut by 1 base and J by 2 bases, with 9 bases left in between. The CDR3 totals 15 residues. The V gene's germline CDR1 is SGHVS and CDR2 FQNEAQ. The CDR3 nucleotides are TGTGCCAGCAGCTTAGGCCCTCGGGCTGGAAACACCATATATTTT. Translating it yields CASSLGPRAGNTIYF.